Shown below are 24 T cell receptor beta chains from a single sample sequenced in a study of shared clonotypes between healthy human individuals. TCRdb's copy holds only in-frame clones and misses some; the assay was immunoSEQ multiplex PCR. The profile shows about 1 million clones, more than 65% of them singletons. Sequences were obtained from memory CD4+ T cells sorted from blood. Noted subset: CD45RA-negative fraction. The receptors originated from a man between 18 and 35 years old in good health.

CDR3 amino acids: CASSLAGGRGYTF. Written as DNA, the CDR3 is TGTGCCAGCAGCTTGGCAGGGGGCCGAGGCTACACCTTC. The chain joins TRBV5-6 to TRBJ1-2; TRBD1 aligns across 8 bases. Germline CDR1 reads SGHDT; CDR2 reads YYEEEE. J gave up 8 bases and V 0 bases, and 3 bases lay outside the gene matches. The CDR3 has 13 residues.

Many counts were recorded for this clone. The chain uses TRBV7-8 and TRBJ1-1; 7 nucleotides align to TRBD1. Unmatched junction bases numbered 8, after V lost 3 bases and J lost 1 base. Germline CDR1 is SGHVS and CDR2 is FQNEAQ. This CDR3 spans 16 amino acids. DNA for the CDR3: TGTGCCAGCAGCTTCCCCTGGACAGGACAGAACACTGAAGCTTTCTTT. The encoded protein is CASSFPWTGQNTEAFF.

V and J are TRBV18 and TRBJ2-2, with TRBD1 as a possible D gene (7 bases). V was cut by 6 bases and J by 3 bases, with 17 bases left in between. Germline values: CDR1 KGHSH, CDR2 LQKENI. This CDR3 is built from 16 residues. The CDR3 here is CASSTAGGLDTGELFF. CDR3 sequence (DNA): TGTGCCAGCTCGACCGCAGGGGGGCTCGACACCGGGGAGCTGTTTTTT.

The rearrangement joins TRBV27 to TRBJ2-7; TRBD1 agrees at 8 bases. J was trimmed by 4 bases and V by 2 bases; bases with no gene match: 4. Per the germline V gene, CDR1 is MNHEY and CDR2 is SMNVEV (reference sequence). The CDR3 is 14 residues long. Here the CDR3 DNA reads TGTGCCAGCAGTTTAAAACAGGGGGGTTACGAGCAGTACTTC. Protein sequence: CASSLKQGGYEQYF.

The chain recombines TRBV6-6 with TRBJ2-6, with TRBD1 as a possible D gene (6 bases). V was pared by 6 bases and J by 0 bases, with 12 bases between. The CDR3 has 16 amino acids. CDR1 MNHNY and CDR2 SVGAGI come from the germline V gene (reference sequence). CDR3 region: CASSTDRFSGANVLTF. The CDR3 DNA reads TGTGCCAGCAGCACCGACAGGTTCTCTGGGGCCAACGTCCTGACTTTC.

V and J are TRBV5-6 and TRBJ2-7; TRBD2 agrees at 14 bases. This CDR3 has 15 amino acids. After removal of 1 base from V and 7 bases from J, the junction contained 4 bases not matched to a gene. The germline gives CDR1 SGHDT, CDR2 YYEEEE. The CDR3 DNA follows: TGTGCCAGCAGCTTGCGTGGGACTAGCGGGAGTGAGCAGTACTTC. It yields the protein CASSLRGTSGSEQYF.

In the case of this clone: Additional DNA sequences in this sample encode the identical CDR3. The rearrangement joins TRBV14 to TRBJ1-5, with D unclear. The germline V gene encodes CDR1 SGHDN and CDR2 FVKESK. Deletions cut 0 bases from V and 9 bases from J, with 9 bases between. This CDR3 is built from 13 residues. CDR3 sequence: CASSQDPGSPQHF. CDR3 bases: TGTGCCAGCAGCCAAGACCCCGGGTCGCCCCAGCATTTT.

The J gene is TRBJ2-7, the V gene TRBV5-6; D is uncertain. V lost 2 bases and J 0 bases, leaving 12 bases between the germline ends. The germline CDR1 and CDR2 sequences are SGHDT and YYEEEE. This CDR3 has 15 amino acids. CDR3 in amino acids: CASSLERWSSYEQYF. The CDR3 DNA follows: TGTGCCAGCAGCTTAGAACGATGGAGCTCCTACGAGCAGTACTTC.

Comments on this clone: This CDR3 is also generated by other DNA sequences in the sample. The chain employs TRBV7-2 and TRBJ2-1; 11 bases line up with TRBD1. CDR1 SGHTA and CDR2 FQGNSA come from the germline V gene. Losses at the gene ends were 3 bases for V and 3 bases for J; bases not matched to a gene: 1. CDR3 length equals 15 residues. CDR3 sequence (DNA): TGTGCCAGCAGCTTGGGACAGGGGGTCTACAATGAGCAGTTCTTC. This translates into CASSLGQGVYNEQFF.

This chain links TRBV6-5 with TRBJ2-7, with a tentative D call TRBD1 (6 bases). The germline CDR1 and CDR2 sequences are MNHEY and SVGAGI. V lost 2 bases and J 0 bases, leaving 8 bases between the germline ends. CDR3 length: 14 amino acids. CDR3 amino acids: CASSYGGTSYEQYF. The CDR3 bases are TGTGCCAGCAGTTACGGGGGCACCTCCTACGAGCAGTACTTC.

This clone was counted at least ten times. The chain employs TRBV10-3 and TRBJ2-1; D gene unclear. Germline CDR1 ENHRY, CDR2 SYGVKD. Trimming removed 2 bases from V and 3 bases from J, with 8 bases in between. CDR3 length equals 14 residues. The CDR3 is CAISEPESYNEQFF. DNA of the CDR3: TGTGCCATCAGTGAGCCGGAGAGCTACAATGAGCAGTTCTTC.

The chain recombines TRBV11-2 with TRBJ2-2; tentative D call: TRBD1 (5 bases). This CDR3 comprises 17 residues. Germline loops: CDR1 SGHAT, CDR2 FQNNGV. Trimming stripped 5 bases from V and 1 base from J, with 17 bases between. The CDR3, as DNA: TGTGCCAGCAGCCCGGGCCGAAACACAGGGAACACCGGGGAGCTGTTTTTT. As protein: CASSPGRNTGNTGELFF.

This chain connects TRBV14 to TRBJ1-2; 7 bases match TRBD1. Germline loops: CDR1 SGHDN, CDR2 FVKESK. CDR3 length: 12 residues. V was clipped by 3 bases and J by 13 bases; unmatched bases: 8. The CDR3 DNA sequence: TGTGCCAGCAGCCAGGACAGGCGGCCCGGCACCTTC. This gives the protein CASSQDRRPGTF.

This clone appeared a single time. The rearrangement uses TRBV5-6 and TRBJ2-5; TRBD2 matches 10 bases. V shed 5 bases, J shed 5 bases, and the junction held 9 bases outside the gene matches. CDR1 is SGHDT, CDR2 YYEEEE, per germline. The CDR3 has 15 amino acids. The CDR3 DNA is TGTGCCAGCAGTCTCAAACTAGCGGGACGGGAGACCCAGTACTTC. As protein: CASSLKLAGRETQYF.

The chain has TRBV4-1 and TRBJ1-1, with D maybe TRBD1 (5 bases). The CDR3 extends over 14 amino acids. Trimming took off 0 bases at V and 6 bases at J, with 11 bases between the two ends. Germline CDR1 MGHRA, CDR2 YSYEKL. The CDR3 nucleotides read TGCGCCAGCAGCCAAGAACGAGGGGTGGCTGAAGCTTTCTTT. Amino acid sequence: CASSQERGVAEAFF.

The chain recombines TRBV11-2 with TRBJ2-1; D gene unclear. The germline gives CDR1 SGHAT, CDR2 FQNNGV. Trimming removed 1 base from V and 7 bases from J, with 5 bases in between. This CDR3 has 12 residues. This CDR3 is CASSLGSNEQFF. The CDR3 DNA reads as TGTGCCAGCAGCTTAGGAAGTAATGAGCAGTTCTTC.

The chain links TRBV18 to TRBJ2-7; 7 bases are shared with TRBD1. Per germline, CDR1 KGHSH and CDR2 LQKENI. The ends lost 3 bases at V and 5 bases at J; junction bases unmatched: 4. This CDR3 has 13 residues. The CDR3 protein is CASSPTGTHEQYF. In DNA form, the CDR3 reads TGTGCCAGCTCACCGACAGGGACCCACGAGCAGTACTTC.

Here the CDR3 reads CASSLGRGRGPVTDTQYF. The CDR3 bases are TGTGCCAGCAGCTTAGGACGTGGACGGGGGCCCGTAACAGATACGCAGTATTTT. V usage is TRBV11-2 and J usage is TRBJ2-3; D could derive from TRBD1 or TRBD2 (6 bases each). The CDR3 spans 18 residues. V was pared by 1 base and J by 3 bases, with 20 bases between. CDR1 and CDR2 from the germline V gene are SGHAT and FQNNGV.

The chain couples TRBV19 to TRBJ1-3; 9 positions match TRBD1. The V segment lost 5 bases and the J segment 4 bases; nucleotides outside the gene matches: 15. This CDR3 region has 18 residues. Germline V CDR1 and CDR2: LNHDA, SQIVND (reference sequence). The CDR3 reads CASSPQVLGTGSGNTIYF. Written as DNA, the CDR3 is TGTGCCAGTAGTCCACAAGTTCTCGGGACAGGGTCGGGAAACACCATATATTTT. Supplemented by reference TRBV19 and TRBJ1-3, the full variable domain reads DGGITQSPKYLFRKEGQNVTLSCEQNLNHDAMYWYRQDPGQGLRLIYYSQIVNDFQKGDIAEGYSVSREKKESFPLTVTSAQKNPTAFYLCASSPQVLGTGSGNTIYFGEGSWLTVV.

The J gene is TRBJ2-1, the V gene TRBV18; D possibly corresponds to TRBD2 (6 bases). V gave up 7 bases and J gave up 2 bases, with 12 bases separating them. CDR1 and CDR2 (germline): KGHSH, LQKENI. This CDR3 contains 14 residues. The CDR3 loop is CASLDSGTYNEQFF. In DNA form, the CDR3 reads TGTGCCAGCTTAGATAGCGGAACCTACAATGAGCAGTTCTTC. The complete variable domain, with remaining parts taken from reference TRBV18 and TRBJ2-1, reads NAGVMQNPRHLVRRRGQEARLRCSPMKGHSHVYWYRQLPEEGLKFMVYLQKENIIDESGMPKERFSAEFPKEGPSILRIQQVVRGDSAAYFCASLDSGTYNEQFFGPGTRLTVL.

The chain has TRBV5-6 and TRBJ2-3; TRBD1 might be the D (6 bases). From germline, CDR1 is SGHDT and CDR2 YYEEEE. This CDR3 region has 14 residues. V was clipped by 4 bases and J by 2 bases, with 11 bases between them. The CDR3 spells CASSRAGATDTQYF. The DNA of the CDR3 is TGTGCCAGCAGCAGGGCAGGGGCCACAGATACGCAGTATTTT.

This chain joins TRBV7-2 and TRBJ2-2, with 8 nucleotides matching TRBD2. The J segment lost 3 bases and the V segment lost 5 bases, leaving 8 bases of the junction unmatched. This CDR3 has 16 residues. Germline V CDR1 and CDR2: SGHTA, FQGNSA. For the CDR3, the DNA is TGTGCCAGCAGCCCCCAGCGGGAGTCATACACCGGGGAGCTGTTTTTT. It specifies CASSPQRESYTGELFF.

The chain links TRBV11-2 to TRBJ2-7; 7 nucleotides align to TRBD1. V gave up 2 bases and J gave up 0 bases; unmatched junction bases: 7. CDR3 size: 16 residues. Germline CDR1 SGHAT, CDR2 FQNNGV. The CDR3 DNA sequence: TGTGCCAGCAGCTTATTGACAGGGCCTGCCTCCTACGAGCAGTACTTC. This sequence encodes CASSLLTGPASYEQYF. Looking up the rest from reference TRBV11-2 and TRBJ2-7 gives the full variable domain: EAGVAQSPRYKIIEKRQSVAFWCNPISGHATLYWYQQILGQGPKLLIQFQNNGVVDDSQLPKDRFSAERLKGVDSTLKIQPAKLEDSAVYLCASSLLTGPASYEQYFGPGTRLTVT.

The CDR3 region is CASSLGLASFDNEQFF. Written as DNA, the CDR3 is TGTGCCAGCAGCTTAGGACTAGCCTCCTTCGACAATGAGCAGTTCTTC. This chain links TRBV5-8 with TRBJ2-1, with 8 bases identical to TRBD2. V lost 2 bases, J lost 5 bases, and 9 bases stayed unmatched. The germline V gene has CDR1 SGHTS and CDR2 YDEGEE. The CDR3 has 16 residues.